What follows are 15 T cell receptor beta chains derived from one specimen sequenced in a study of CD8+ T cells in alopecia areata. Following extraction, RNA underwent reverse transcription to cDNA, which served as the sequencing template. This table comes from immunoSEQ multiplex PCR, and its TCRdb copy is limited to in-frame clones, with some not included. This sample yields about 250,000 clones, of which approximately 60% are seen a single time; roughly 0.88% belongs to the top ten. The treatment denotes: oral pan-JAK inhibitor, 5-10 mg twice daily. The sample here was CD4+ T cells sorted from blood, taken around week 54, from a patient treated with tofacitinib. The receptor set was obtained from a human donor with alopecia areata.

This chain uses TRBV11-3 with TRBJ2-7; 9 bases match TRBD1. The J segment lost 2 bases and the V segment lost 3 bases, leaving 2 bases of the junction unmatched. The CDR3 sequence is 14 residues long. Germline assignment: CDR1 SGHNT and CDR2 YENEEA. The CDR3, as DNA: TGTGCCAGCAGCTTTGGGACAGGGCCCTACGAGCAGTACTTC. Residues: CASSFGTGPYEQYF.

This clone was recorded once. This chain joins TRBV9 and TRBJ2-7; the D gene is possibly TRBD1 (5 bases). Germline values: CDR1 SGDLS, CDR2 YYNGEE. This CDR3 is 11 amino acids long. The V end lost 7 bases, the J end lost 1 base, and 6 bases lay between the germline ends. The CDR3 reads CASPGSYEQYF. The CDR3 DNA reads TGTGCCAGCCCAGGGTCCTACGAGCAGTACTTC.

The chain combines TRBV29-1 with TRBJ1-1, with 8 positions matching TRBD1. Trimming at V came to 6 bases and at J to 4 bases, leaving 10 bases not matched to a gene. The CDR3 covers 14 residues. In germline, CDR1 is SQVTM, CDR2 ANQGSEA. CDR3 bases: TGCAGCGTCAAAGCTGGCACAGGGGGCACTGAAGCTTTCTTT. Protein product: CSVKAGTGGTEAFF.

V gene TRBV9 combines with J gene TRBJ1-1; TRBD1 aligns across 9 bases. J gave up 4 bases and V 2 bases, and 9 bases lay outside the gene matches. There are 16 residues in the CDR3. Germline assignment: CDR1 SGDLS and CDR2 YYNGEE. The CDR3 here is CASSVGTGIRGTEAFF. DNA of the CDR3: TGTGCCAGCAGCGTCGGGACAGGGATCCGAGGCACTGAAGCTTTCTTT.

This clone has only one observation. This chain connects TRBV7-9 to TRBJ2-7; 7 bases are a match to TRBD1. Germline V gene sequence: CDR1 SEHNR, CDR2 FQNEAQ (reference sequence). J was trimmed by 2 bases and V by 5 bases; bases with no gene match: 3. The CDR3 has 13 amino acids. The CDR3 here is CASSRTGPYEQYF. CDR3 nucleotides: TGTGCCAGCAGCAGGACAGGACCCTACGAGCAGTACTTC.

This chain uses TRBV14 with TRBJ2-7; D gene unclear. The V end was cut by 3 bases, the J end by 4 bases, with 7 bases between. The CDR3 runs to 12 residues. The V gene's germline CDR1 is SGHDN and CDR2 FVKESK. CDR3 coding DNA: TGTGCCAGCAGCCACGACCGTTACGAGCAGTACTTC. This sequence encodes CASSHDRYEQYF.

The chain combines TRBV7-9 with TRBJ1-1; D gene unclear. The CDR3 loop spans 13 amino acids. Germline V gives CDR1 SEHNR, CDR2 FQNEAQ (reference sequence). Deletions cut 5 bases from V and 5 bases from J, with 12 bases between. The CDR3, as DNA: TGTGCCAGCAGCCCTGGCCCGGGTACTGAAGCTTTCTTT. Protein product: CASSPGPGTEAFF.

This clone was recorded a few times. The gene calls are TRBV4-3 and TRBJ1-1; 9 bases map to TRBD1. Germline loops: CDR1 LGHNA, CDR2 YSLEER. The junction had 1 base not matched to a gene; V was cut back by 2 bases and J by 6 bases. CDR3 length equals 13 residues. Here the CDR3 DNA reads TGCGCCAGCAGCCAAACAGGGGGCTCTGAAGCTTTCTTT. Residues: CASSQTGGSEAFF.

V usage is TRBV7-9 and J usage is TRBJ1-3, with TRBD1 identical over 8 bases. V gave up 1 base and J gave up 3 bases; unmatched junction bases: 5. CDR1 is SEHNR, CDR2 FQNEAQ, per germline (reference sequence). The CDR3 contains 16 residues. Here the CDR3 reads CASSLVDRGYGNTIYF. The CDR3 DNA follows: TGTGCCAGCAGCTTAGTCGACAGGGGATATGGAAACACCATATATTTT. The entire variable domain, with the rest obtained from reference TRBV7-9 and TRBJ1-3, is as follows: DTGVSQNPRHKITKRGQNVTFRCDPISEHNRLYWYRQTLGQGPEFLTYFQNEAQLEKSRLLSDRFSAERPKGSFSTLEIQRTEQGDSAMYLCASSLVDRGYGNTIYFGEGSWLTVV.

The V gene is TRBV7-2, the J gene TRBJ2-7; 7 bases fit TRBD1. This CDR3 contains 13 residues. Trimming removed 4 bases from V and 10 bases from J; junction bases left unmatched: 10. Looked up from germline, CDR1 is SGHTA and CDR2 is FQGNSA. The CDR3 DNA sequence: TGTGCCAGCAGCTCACAGGGGTTAGGCGGTCAGTACTTC. Protein: CASSSQGLGGQYF.

The chain is built from TRBV5-1 and TRBJ2-1, with D perhaps given as TRBD1 or TRBD2 (5 bases each). This CDR3 has 11 amino acids. V dropped 3 bases and J dropped 7 bases, with 5 bases sitting between them. Germline V gene data show CDR1 as SGHRS and CDR2 as YFSETQ. The CDR3 coding sequence is TGCGCCAGCAGCTGGGGGAATGAGCAGTTCTTC. Its protein is CASSWGNEQFF.

This clone appeared many times. V usage is TRBV19 and J usage is TRBJ2-7; D might be TRBD2 (5 bases). This CDR3 comprises 14 residues. Trimming left V 4 bases short and J 7 bases short, with 17 bases between. Germline V gene data show CDR1 as LNHDA and CDR2 as SQIVND (reference sequence). In DNA, the CDR3 is TGTGCCAGTAGTACCGCGGGCCAACCGTATGAGCAGTACTTC. Residues: CASSTAGQPYEQYF.

The rearrangement joins TRBV15 to TRBJ2-1; TRBD1 matches at 8 bases. Germline assignment: CDR1 LNHNV and CDR2 YYDKDF (reference sequence). The CDR3 totals 12 residues. With 5 bases clipped from V and 8 bases from J, the junction kept 2 bases outside the gene matches. The CDR3 loop reads CATSGQGYEQFF. The CDR3 DNA follows: TGTGCCACCAGCGGACAGGGCTATGAGCAGTTCTTC. The variable domain in full, with the rest retrieved from reference TRBV15 and TRBJ2-1, is DAMVIQNPRYQVTQFGKPVTLSCSQTLNHNVMYWYQQKSSQAPKLLFHYYDKDFNNEADTPDNFQSRRPNTSFCFLDIRSPGLGDTAMYLCATSGQGYEQFFGPGTRLTVL.

The sample holds a few counts of this clone. CDR3 sequence: CAWTVGGLRSGANVLTF. The CDR3 DNA is TGTGCCTGGACCGTGGGGGGGCTACGCTCTGGGGCCAACGTCCTGACTTTC. The chain links TRBV30 to TRBJ2-6; tentatively, D is TRBD2 (7 bases). CDR3 length: 17 residues. The V end lost 4 bases, the J end lost 0 bases, and 16 bases lay between the germline ends. Germline CDR1 reads GTSNPN; CDR2 reads SVGIG (reference sequence).

This chain links TRBV5-1 with TRBJ2-7, with a weak D call TRBD1 (6 bases). V shed 4 bases and J shed 3 bases, with 23 bases lying between them. This CDR3 is built from 17 residues. CDR1 is SGHRS and CDR2 is YFSETQ in the germline V gene. The CDR3 DNA reads as TGCGCCAGCAGCCTGATGGGAACAGGGAAAGTCGGCTACGAGCAGTACTTC. Amino acid sequence: CASSLMGTGKVGYEQYF.